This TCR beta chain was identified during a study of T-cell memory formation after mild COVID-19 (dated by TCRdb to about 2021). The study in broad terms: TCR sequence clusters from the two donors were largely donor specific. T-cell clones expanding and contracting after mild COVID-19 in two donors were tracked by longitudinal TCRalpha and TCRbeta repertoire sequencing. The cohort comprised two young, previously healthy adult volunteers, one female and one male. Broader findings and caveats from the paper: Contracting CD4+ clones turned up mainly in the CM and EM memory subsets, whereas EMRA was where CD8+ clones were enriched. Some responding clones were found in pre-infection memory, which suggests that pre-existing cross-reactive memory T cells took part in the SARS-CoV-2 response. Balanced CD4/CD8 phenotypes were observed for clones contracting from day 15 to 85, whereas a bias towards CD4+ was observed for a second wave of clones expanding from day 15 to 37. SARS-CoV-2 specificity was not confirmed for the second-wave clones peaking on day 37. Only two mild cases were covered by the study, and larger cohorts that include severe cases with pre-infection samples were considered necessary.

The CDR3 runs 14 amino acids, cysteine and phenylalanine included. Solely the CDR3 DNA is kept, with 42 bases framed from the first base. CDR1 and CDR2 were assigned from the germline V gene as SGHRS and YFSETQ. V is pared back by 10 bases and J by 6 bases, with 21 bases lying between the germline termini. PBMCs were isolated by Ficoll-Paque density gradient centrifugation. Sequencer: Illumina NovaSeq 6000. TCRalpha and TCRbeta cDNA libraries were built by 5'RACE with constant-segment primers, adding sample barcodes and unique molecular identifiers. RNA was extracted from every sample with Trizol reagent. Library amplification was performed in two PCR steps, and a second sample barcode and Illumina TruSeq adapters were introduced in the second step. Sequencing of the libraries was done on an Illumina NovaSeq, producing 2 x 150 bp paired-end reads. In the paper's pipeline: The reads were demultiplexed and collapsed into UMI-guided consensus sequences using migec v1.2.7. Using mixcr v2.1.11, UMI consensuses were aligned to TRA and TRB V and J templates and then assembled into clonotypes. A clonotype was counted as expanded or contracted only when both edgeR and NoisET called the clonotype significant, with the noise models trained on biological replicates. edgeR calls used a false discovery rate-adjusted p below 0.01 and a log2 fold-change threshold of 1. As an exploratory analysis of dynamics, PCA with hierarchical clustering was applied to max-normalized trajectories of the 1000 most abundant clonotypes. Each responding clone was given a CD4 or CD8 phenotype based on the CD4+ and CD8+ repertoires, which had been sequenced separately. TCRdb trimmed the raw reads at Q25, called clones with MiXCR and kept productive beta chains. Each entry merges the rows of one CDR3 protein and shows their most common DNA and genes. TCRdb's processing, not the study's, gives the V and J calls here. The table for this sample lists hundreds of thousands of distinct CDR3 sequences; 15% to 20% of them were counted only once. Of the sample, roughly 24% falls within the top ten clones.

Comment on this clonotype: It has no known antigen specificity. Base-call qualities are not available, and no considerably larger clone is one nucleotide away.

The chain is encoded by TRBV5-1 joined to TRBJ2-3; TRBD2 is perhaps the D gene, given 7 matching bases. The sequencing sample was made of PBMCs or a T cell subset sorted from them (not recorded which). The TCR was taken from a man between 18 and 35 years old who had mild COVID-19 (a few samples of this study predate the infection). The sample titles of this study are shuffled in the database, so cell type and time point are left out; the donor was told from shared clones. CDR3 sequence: CASAGQVGRDTQYF. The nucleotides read TGCGCCTCAGCGGGACAAGTGGGTCGGGATACGCAGTATTTT.